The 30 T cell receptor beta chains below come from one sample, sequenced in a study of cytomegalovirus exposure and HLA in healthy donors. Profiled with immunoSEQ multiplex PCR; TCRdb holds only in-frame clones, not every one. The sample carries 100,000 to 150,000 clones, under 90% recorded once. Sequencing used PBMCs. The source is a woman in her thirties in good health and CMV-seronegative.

The CDR3 bases are TGCGCCAGCAGTGCGGGACAGGGGGCTGGAAACACCATATATTTT. It yields the protein CASSAGQGAGNTIYF. The chain employs TRBV5-1 and TRBJ1-3; 11 bases agree with TRBD1. The CDR3 has 15 amino acids. Germline V gene lookup returns CDR1 SGHRS and CDR2 YFSETQ. V lost 5 bases and J lost 2; bases outside the gene matches: 3. Together with reference TRBV5-1 and TRBJ1-3, the CDR3 gives the full variable domain: KAGVTQTPRYLIKTRGQQVTLSCSPISGHRSVSWYQQTPGQGLQFLFEYFSETQRNKGNFPGRFSGRQFSNSRSEMNVSTLELGDSALYLCASSAGQGAGNTIYFGEGSWLTVV.

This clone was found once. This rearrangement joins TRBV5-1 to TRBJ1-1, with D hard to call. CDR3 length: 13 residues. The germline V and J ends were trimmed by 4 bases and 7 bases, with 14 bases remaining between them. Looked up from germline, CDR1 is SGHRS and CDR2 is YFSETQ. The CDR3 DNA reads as TGCGCCAGCAGCGTGGACGGGGTTTTTGAAGCTTTCTTT. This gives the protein CASSVDGVFEAFF. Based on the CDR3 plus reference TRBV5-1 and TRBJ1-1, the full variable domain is KAGVTQTPRYLIKTRGQQVTLSCSPISGHRSVSWYQQTPGQGLQFLFEYFSETQRNKGNFPGRFSGRQFSNSRSEMNVSTLELGDSALYLCASSVDGVFEAFFGQGTRLTVV.

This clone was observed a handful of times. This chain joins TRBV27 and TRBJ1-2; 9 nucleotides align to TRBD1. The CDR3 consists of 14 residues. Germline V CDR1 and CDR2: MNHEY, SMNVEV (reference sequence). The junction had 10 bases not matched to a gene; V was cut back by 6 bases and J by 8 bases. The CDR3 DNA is TGTGCCAGCAGACCGGGACAGGGTTCTTGGGGCTACACCTTC. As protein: CASRPGQGSWGYTF.

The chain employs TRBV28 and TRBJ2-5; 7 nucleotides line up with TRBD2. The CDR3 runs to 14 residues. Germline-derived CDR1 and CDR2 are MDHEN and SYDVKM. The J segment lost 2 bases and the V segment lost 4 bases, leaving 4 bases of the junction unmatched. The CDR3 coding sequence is TGTGCCAGCAGTTGGGGAGGGTCTCAAGAGACCCAGTACTTC. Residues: CASSWGGSQETQYF.

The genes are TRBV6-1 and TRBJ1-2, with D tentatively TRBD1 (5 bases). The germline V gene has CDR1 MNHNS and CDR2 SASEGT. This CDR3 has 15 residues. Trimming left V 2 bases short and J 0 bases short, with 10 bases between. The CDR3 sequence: CASSEWGGANYGYTF. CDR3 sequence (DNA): TGTGCCAGCAGTGAATGGGGCGGAGCTAACTATGGCTACACCTTC.

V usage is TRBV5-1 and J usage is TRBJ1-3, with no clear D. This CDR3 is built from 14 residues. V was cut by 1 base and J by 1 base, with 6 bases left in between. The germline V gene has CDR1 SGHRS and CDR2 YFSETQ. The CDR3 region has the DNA TGCGCCAGCAGCTTGTCGGTTTCTGGAAACACCATATATTTT. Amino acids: CASSLSVSGNTIYF.

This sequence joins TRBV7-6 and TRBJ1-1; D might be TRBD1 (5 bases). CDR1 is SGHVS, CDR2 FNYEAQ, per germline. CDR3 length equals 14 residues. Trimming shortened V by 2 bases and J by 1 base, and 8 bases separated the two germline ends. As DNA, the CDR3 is TGTGCCAGCAGCTTACAGGGTGGGAACACTGAAGCTTTCTTT. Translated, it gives CASSLQGGNTEAFF.

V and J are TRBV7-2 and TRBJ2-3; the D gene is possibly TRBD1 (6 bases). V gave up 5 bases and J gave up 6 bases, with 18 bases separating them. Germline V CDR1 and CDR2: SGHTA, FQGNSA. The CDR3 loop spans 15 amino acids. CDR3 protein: CASSQNRAWGDTQYF. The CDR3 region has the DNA TGTGCCAGCAGCCAGAACAGGGCATGGGGGGATACGCAGTATTTT.

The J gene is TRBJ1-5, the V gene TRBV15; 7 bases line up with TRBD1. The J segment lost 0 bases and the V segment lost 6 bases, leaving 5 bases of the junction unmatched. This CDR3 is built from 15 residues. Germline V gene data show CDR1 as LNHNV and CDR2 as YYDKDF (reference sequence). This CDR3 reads CATRATGYSNQPQHF. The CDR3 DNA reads TGTGCCACCAGGGCGACAGGGTATAGCAATCAGCCCCAGCATTTT.

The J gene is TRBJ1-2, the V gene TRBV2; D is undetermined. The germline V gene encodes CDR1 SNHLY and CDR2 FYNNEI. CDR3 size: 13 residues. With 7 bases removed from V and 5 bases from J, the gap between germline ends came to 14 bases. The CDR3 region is CASIWALGYGYTF. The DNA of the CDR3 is TGTGCCAGCATTTGGGCCCTTGGGTATGGCTACACCTTC.

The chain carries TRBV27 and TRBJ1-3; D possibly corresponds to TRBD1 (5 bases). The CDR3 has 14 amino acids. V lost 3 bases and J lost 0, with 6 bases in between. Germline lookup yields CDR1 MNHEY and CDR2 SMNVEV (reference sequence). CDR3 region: CASSFGGSGNTIYF. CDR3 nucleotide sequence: TGTGCCAGCAGTTTCGGGGGCTCTGGAAACACCATATATTTT.

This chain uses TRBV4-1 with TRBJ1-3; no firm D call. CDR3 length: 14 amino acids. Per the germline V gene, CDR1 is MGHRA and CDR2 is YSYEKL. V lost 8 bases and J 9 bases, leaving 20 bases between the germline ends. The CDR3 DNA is TGCGCCAGCCGGCCTGGGGAGGCGATGGGCACCATATATTTT. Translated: CASRPGEAMGTIYF.

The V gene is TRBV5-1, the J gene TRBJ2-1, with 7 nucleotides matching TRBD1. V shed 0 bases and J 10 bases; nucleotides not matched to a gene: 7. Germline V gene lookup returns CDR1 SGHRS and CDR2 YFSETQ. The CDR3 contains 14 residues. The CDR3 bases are TGCGCCAGCAGCTTGGGACAGGGAACCGTGGAGCAGTTCTTC. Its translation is CASSLGQGTVEQFF.

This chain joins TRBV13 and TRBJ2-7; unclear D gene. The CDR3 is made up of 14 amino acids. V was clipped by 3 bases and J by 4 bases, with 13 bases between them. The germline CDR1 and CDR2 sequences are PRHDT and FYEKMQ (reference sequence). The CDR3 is CASSFGLKSYEQYF. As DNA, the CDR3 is TGTGCCAGCAGCTTTGGCCTGAAATCGTACGAGCAGTACTTC.

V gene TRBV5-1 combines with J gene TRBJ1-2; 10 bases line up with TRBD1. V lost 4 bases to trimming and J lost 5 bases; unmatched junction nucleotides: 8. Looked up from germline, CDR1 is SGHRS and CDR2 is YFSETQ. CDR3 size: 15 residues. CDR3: CASSAGQGGLYGYTF. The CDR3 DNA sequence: TGCGCCAGCAGCGCAGGACAGGGGGGTCTTTATGGCTACACCTTC.

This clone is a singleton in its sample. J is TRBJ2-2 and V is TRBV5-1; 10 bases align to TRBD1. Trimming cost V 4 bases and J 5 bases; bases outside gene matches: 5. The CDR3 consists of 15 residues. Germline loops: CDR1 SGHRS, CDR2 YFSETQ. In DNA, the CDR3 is TGCGCCAGCAGCGGGACAGGGGTAGAGACCGGGGAGCTGTTTTTT. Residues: CASSGTGVETGELFF.

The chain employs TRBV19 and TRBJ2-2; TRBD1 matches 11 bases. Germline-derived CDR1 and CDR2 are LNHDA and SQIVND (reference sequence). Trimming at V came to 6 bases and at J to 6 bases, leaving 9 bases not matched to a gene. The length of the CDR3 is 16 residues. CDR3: CASRVGTGGPSGELFF. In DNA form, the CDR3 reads TGTGCCAGTAGGGTAGGGACAGGGGGTCCCTCCGGGGAGCTGTTTTTT.

CDR3 coding DNA: TGTGCCAGCAGCTTTATGGGCGCCTTGTCCTACGAGCAGTACTTC. This codes for CASSFMGALSYEQYF. The chain links TRBV7-2 to TRBJ2-7, with unresolved D. The germline V gene has CDR1 SGHTA and CDR2 FQGNSA. V dropped 3 bases and J dropped 1 base, with 13 bases sitting between them. This CDR3 region has 15 residues.

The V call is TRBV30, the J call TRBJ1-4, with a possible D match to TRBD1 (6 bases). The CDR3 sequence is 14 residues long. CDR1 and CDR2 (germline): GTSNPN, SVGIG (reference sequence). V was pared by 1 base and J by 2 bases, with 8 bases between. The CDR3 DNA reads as TGTGCCTGGAGTGGAAGGGGGACTAATGAAAAACTGTTTTTT. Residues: CAWSGRGTNEKLFF.

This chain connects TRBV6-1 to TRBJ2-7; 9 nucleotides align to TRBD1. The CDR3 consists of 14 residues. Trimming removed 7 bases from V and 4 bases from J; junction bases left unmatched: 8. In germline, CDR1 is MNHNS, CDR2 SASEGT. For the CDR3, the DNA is TGTGCCAGCAAGATGACAGGGGGTTTGTACGAGCAGTACTTC. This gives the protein CASKMTGGLYEQYF.

In DNA, the CDR3 is TGTGCCAGCAGCTTGGCACAGAACGCTGGTGGTAACTATGGCTACACCTTC. The encoded protein is CASSLAQNAGGNYGYTF. This chain joins TRBV5-5 and TRBJ1-2; D ambiguous. The CDR3 loop spans 17 amino acids. CDR1 and CDR2 from the germline V gene are SGHKS and YYEKEE (reference sequence). Trimming left V 0 bases short and J 1 base short, with 16 bases between.

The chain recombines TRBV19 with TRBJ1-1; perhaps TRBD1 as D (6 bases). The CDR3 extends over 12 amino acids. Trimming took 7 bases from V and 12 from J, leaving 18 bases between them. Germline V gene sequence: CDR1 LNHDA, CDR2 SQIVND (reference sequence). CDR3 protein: CASIGDNRVTFF. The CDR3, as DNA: TGTGCCAGTATCGGGGACAATCGAGTAACTTTCTTT.

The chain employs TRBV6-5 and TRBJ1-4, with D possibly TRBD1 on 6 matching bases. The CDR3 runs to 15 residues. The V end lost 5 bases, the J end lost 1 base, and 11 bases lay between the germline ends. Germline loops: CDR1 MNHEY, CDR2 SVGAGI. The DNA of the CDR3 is TGTGCCAGCAGTATTCAGGGGTTAACTAATGAAAAACTGTTTTTT. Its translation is CASSIQGLTNEKLFF.

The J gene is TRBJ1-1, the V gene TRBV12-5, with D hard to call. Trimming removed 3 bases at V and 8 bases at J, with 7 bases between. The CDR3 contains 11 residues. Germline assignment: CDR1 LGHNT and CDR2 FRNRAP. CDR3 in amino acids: CASGLGAEAFF. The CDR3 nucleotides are TGTGCTAGTGGTTTAGGAGCCGAAGCTTTCTTT.

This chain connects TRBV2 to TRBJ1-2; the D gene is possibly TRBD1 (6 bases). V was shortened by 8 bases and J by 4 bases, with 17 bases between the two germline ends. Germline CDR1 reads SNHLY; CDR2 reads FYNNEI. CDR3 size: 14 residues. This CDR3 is CASVPDSKIYGYTF. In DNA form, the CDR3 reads TGTGCCAGCGTTCCGGACAGCAAGATCTATGGCTACACCTTC.

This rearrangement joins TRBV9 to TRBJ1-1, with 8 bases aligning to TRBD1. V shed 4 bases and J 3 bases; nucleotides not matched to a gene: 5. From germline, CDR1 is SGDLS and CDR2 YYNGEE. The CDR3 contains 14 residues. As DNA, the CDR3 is TGTGCCAGCAGCCCCTTGGACAGGGACACTGAAGCTTTCTTT. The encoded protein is CASSPLDRDTEAFF.

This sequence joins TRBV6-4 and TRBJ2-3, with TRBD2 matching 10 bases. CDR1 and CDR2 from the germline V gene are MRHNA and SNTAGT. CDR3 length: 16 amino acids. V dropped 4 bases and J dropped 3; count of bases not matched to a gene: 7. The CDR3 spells CASSVSLAGNTDTQYF. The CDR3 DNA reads TGTGCCAGCAGTGTCTCACTAGCGGGGAATACAGATACGCAGTATTTT.

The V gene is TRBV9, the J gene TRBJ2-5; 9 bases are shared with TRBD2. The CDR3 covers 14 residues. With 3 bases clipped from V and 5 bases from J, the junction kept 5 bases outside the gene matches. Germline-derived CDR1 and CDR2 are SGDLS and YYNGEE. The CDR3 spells CASSAGTSTETQYF. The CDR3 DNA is TGTGCCAGCAGCGCCGGGACTAGCACTGAGACCCAGTACTTC.

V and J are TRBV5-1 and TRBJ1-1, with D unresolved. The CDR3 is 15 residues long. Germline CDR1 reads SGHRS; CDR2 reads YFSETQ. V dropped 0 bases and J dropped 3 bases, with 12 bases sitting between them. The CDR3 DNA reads TGCGCCAGCAGCTTGGTTGGGTTGGCGGACACTGAAGCTTTCTTT. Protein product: CASSLVGLADTEAFF.

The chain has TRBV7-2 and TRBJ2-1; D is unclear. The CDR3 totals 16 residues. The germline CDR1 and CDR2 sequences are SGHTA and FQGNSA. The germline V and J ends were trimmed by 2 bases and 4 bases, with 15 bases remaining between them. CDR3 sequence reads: CASSLKFPTNYNEQFF. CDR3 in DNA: TGTGCCAGCAGCTTAAAGTTCCCTACTAATTACAATGAGCAGTTCTTC.